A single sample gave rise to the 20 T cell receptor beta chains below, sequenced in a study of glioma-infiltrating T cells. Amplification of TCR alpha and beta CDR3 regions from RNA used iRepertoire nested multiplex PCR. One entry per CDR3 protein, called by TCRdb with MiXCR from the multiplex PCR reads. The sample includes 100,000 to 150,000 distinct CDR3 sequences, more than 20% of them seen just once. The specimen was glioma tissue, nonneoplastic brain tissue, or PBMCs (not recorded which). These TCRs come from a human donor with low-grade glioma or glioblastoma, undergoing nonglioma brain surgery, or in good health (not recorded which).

The CDR3 sequence is CSVGRQGETQYF. The CDR3 nucleotides are TGCAGCGTGGGACGGCAGGGAGAGACCCAGTACTTC. J is TRBJ2-5 and V is TRBV29-1; D is tentatively TRBD1 or TRBD2 (5 bases each). The V gene lost 6 bases and the J gene lost 4 bases, with 12 bases spanning the gap. This CDR3 is 12 amino acids long. The germline V gene encodes CDR1 SQVTM and CDR2 ANQGSEA.

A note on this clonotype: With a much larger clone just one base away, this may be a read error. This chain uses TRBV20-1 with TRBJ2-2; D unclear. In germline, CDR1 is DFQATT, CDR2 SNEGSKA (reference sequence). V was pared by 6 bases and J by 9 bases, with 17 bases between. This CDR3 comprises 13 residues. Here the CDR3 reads CSASMGIPWELFF. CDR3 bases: TGCAGTGCCTCAATGGGCATCCCGTGGGAGCTGTTTTTT.

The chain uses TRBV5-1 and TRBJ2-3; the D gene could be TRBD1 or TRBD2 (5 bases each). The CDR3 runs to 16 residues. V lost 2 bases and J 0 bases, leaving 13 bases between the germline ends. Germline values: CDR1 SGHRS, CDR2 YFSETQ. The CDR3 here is CASSLLGRPSTDTQYF. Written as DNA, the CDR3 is TGCGCCAGCAGCTTATTGGGACGTCCCAGCACAGATACGCAGTATTTT.

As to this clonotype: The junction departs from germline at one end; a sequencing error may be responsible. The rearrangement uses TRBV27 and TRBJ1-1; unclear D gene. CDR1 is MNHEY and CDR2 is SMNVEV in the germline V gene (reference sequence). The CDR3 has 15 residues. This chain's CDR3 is CARSTNGERDTEAFF. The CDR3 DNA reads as TGTGCCCGCAGTACCAACGGGGAAAGGGACACTGAAGCTTTCTTT.

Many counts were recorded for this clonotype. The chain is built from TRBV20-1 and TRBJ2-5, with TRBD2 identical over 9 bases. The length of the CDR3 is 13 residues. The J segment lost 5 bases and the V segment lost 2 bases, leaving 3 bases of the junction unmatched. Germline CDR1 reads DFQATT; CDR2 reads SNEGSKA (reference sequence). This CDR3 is CSARLAGYETQYF. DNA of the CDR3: TGCAGTGCTAGACTAGCGGGATATGAGACCCAGTACTTC.

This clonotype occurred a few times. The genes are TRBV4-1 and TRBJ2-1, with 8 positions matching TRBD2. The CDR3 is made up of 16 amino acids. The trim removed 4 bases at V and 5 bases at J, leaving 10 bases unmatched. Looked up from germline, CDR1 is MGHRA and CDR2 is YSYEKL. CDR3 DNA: TGCGCCAGCAGCCTATCAAGCGGGAGCCATAACAATGAGCAGTTCTTC. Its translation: CASSLSSGSHNNEQFF.

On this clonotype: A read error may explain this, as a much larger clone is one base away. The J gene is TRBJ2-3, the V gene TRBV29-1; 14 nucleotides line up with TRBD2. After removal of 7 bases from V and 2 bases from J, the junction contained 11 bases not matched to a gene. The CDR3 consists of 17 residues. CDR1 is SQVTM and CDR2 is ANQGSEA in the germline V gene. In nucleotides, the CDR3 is TGCAGCGCTTTCGGGACTAGCGGGAGAGGGGACACAGATACGCAGTATTTT. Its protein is CSAFGTSGRGDTDTQYF.

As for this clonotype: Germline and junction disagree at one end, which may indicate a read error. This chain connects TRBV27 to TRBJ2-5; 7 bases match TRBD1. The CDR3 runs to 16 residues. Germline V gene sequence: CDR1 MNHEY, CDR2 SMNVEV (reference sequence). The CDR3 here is CVSKRLGGYPQETQYF. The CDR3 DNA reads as TGTGTCAGCAAGAGGTTAGGGGGCTACCCCCAAGAGACCCAGTACTTC.

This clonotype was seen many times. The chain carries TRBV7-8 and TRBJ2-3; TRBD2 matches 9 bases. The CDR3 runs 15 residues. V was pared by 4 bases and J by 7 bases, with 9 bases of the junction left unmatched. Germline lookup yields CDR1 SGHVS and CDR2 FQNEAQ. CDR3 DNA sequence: TGTGCCAGCAGCTCTTCACTGACTAGCGGTAATACGCAGTATTTT. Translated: CASSSSLTSGNTQYF.

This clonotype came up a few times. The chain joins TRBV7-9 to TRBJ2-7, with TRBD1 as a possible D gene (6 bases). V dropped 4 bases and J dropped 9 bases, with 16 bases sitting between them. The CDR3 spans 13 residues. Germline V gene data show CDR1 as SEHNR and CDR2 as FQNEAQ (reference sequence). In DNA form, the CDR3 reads TGTGCCAGCAGCTCTACAGGGTCGTTCGCGCAGTACTTC. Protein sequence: CASSSTGSFAQYF. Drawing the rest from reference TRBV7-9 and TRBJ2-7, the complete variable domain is DTGVSQNPRHKITKRGQNVTFRCDPISEHNRLYWYRQTLGQGPEFLTYFQNEAQLEKSRLLSDRFSAERPKGSFSTLEIQRTEQGDSAMYLCASSSTGSFAQYFGPGTRLTVT.

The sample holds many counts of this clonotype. The CDR3 DNA reads TGTGCCAGCAGCTCGGGACTAGCGGGAGTCGGCGAGCAGTACTTC. Encoded protein: CASSSGLAGVGEQYF. This chain joins TRBV7-9 and TRBJ2-7; 14 nucleotides match TRBD2. Per germline, CDR1 SEHNR and CDR2 FQNEAQ (reference sequence). This CDR3 spans 15 amino acids. V trimming: 4 bases; J trimming: 6 bases; junction bases outside the gene matches: 5.

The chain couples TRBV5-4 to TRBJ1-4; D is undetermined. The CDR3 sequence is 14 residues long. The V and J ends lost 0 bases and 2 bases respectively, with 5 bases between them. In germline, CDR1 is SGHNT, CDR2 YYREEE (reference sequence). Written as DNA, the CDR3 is TGTGCCAGCAGCTTGGAATTGACTAATGAAAAACTGTTTTTT. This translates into CASSLELTNEKLFF.

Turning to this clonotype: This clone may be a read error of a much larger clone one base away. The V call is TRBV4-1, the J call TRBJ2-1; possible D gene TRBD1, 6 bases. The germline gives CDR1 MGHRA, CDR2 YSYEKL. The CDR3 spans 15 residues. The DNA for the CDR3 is TGCGCCAGCAGCCAAGTCCCTCAGGGGTACAATGAGCGGTTCTTC. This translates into CASSQVPQGYNERFF.

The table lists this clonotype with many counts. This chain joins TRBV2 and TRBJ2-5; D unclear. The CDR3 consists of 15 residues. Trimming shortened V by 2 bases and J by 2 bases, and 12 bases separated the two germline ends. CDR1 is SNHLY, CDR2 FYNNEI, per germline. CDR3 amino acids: CASSEPGSEQETQYF. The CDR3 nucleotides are TGTGCCAGCAGTGAACCAGGAAGTGAGCAAGAGACCCAGTACTTC.

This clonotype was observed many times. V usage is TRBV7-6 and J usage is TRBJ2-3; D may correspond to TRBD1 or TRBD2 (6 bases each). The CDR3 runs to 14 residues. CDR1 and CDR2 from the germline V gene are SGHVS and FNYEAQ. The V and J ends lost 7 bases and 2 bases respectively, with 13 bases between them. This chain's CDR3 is CASTIGGSTDTQYF. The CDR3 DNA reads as TGTGCCAGCACCATAGGGGGGTCCACAGATACGCAGTATTTT.

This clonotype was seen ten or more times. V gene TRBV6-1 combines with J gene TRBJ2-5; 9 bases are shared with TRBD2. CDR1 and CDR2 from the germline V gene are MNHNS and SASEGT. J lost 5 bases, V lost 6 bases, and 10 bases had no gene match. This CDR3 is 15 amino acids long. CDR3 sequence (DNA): TGTGCCAGCAGGAGAGTCGGGACTAGCTCCGAGACCCAGTACTTC. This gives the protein CASRRVGTSSETQYF.

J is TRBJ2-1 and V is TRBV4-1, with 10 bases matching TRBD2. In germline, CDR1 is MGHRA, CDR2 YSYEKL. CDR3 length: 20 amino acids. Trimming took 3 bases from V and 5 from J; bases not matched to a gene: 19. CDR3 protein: CASSQPGQRLTSGTNNEQFF. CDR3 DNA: TGCGCCAGCAGCCAGCCGGGACAGCGATTAACTAGCGGGACAAACAATGAGCAGTTCTTC.

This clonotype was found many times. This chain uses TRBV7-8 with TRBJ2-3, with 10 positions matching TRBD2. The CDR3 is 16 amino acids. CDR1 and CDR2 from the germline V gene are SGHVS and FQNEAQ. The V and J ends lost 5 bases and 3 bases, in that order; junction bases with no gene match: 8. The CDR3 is CASSPRLAGTTDTQYF. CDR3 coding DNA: TGTGCCAGCAGCCCCAGACTAGCGGGTACGACAGATACGCAGTATTTT.

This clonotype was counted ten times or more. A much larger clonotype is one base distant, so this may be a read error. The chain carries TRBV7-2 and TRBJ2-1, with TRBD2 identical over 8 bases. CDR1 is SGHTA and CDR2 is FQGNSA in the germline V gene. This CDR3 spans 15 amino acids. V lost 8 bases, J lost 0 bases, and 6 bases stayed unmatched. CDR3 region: CASGWTSTSYNEQFF. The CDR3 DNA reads TGTGCCAGCGGCTGGACTAGCACCTCCTACAATGAGCAGTTCTTC.

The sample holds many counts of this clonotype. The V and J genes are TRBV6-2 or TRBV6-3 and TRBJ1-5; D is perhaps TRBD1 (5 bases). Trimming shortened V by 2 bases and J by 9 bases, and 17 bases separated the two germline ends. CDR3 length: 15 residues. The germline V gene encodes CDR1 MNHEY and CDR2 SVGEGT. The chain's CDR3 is CASSYRGTGVGPQHF. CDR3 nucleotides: TGTGCCAGCAGTTACCGGGGGACGGGCGTGGGGCCCCAGCATTTT.